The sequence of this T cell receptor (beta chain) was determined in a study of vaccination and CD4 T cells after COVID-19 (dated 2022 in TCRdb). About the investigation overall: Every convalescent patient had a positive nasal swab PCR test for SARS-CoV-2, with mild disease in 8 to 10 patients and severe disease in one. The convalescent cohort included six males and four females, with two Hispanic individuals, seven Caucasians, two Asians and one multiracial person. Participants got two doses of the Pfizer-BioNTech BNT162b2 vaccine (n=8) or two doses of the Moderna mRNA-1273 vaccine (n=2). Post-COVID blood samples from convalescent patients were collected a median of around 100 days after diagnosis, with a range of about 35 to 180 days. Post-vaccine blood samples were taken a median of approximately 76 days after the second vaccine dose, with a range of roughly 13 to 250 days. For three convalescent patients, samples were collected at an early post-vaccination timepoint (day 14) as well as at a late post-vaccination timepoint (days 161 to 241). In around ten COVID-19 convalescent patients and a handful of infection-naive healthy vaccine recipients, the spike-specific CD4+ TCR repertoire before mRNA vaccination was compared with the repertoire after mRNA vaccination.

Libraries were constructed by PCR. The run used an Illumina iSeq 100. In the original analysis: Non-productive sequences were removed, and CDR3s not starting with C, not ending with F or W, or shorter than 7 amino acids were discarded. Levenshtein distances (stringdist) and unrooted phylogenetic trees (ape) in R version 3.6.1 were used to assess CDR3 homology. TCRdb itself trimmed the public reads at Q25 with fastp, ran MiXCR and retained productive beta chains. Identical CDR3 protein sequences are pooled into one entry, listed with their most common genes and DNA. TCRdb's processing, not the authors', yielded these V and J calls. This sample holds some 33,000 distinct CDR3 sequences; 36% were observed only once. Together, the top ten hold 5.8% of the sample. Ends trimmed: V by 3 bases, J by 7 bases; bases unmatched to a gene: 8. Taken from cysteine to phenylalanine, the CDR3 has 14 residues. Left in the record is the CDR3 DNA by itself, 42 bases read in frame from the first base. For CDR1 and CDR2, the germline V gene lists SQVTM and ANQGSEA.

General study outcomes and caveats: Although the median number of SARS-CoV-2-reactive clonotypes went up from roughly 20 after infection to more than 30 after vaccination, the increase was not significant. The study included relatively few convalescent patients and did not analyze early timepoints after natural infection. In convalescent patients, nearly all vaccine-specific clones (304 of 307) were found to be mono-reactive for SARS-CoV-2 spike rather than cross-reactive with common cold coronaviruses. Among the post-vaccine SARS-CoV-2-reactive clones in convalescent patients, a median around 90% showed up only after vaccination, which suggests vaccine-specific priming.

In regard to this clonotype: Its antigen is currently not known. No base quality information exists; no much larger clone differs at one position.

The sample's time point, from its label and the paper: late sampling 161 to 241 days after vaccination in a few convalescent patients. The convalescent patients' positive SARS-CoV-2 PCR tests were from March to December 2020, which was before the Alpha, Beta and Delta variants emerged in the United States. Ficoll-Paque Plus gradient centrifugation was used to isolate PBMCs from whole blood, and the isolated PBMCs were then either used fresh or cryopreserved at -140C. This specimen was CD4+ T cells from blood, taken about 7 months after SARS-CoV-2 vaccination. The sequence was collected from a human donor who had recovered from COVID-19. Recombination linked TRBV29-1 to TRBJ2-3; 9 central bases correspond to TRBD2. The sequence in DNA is TGCAGCGTTGACGGCGGGAGGGCTTTCTATACGCAGTATTTT. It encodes CSVDGGRAFYTQYF.